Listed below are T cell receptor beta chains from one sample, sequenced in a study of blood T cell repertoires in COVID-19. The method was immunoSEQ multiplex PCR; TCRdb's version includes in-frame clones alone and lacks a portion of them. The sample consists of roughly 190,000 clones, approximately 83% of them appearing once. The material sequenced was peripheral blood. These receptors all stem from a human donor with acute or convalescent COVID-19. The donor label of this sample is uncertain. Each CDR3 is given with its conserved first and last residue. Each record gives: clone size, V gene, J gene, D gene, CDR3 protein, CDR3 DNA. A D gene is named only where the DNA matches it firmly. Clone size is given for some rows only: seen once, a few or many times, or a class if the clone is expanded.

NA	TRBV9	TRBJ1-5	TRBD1	CASSAGQSNQPQHF	TGTGCCAGCAGCGCGGGACAGAGCAATCAGCCCCAGCATTTT
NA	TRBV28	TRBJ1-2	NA	CASGPGGDNYGYTF	TGTGCCAGCGGGCCAGGAGGGGATAACTATGGCTACACCTTC
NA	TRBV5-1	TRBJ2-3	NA	CASSPGDTDTQYF	TGCGCCAGCAGCCCCGGGGACACAGATACGCAGTATTTT
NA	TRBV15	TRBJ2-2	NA	CATSRDLGTATGELFF	TGTGCCACCAGCAGAGATCTGGGGACTGCCACAGGGGAGCTGTTTTTT
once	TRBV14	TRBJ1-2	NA	CASSPDRAAYGYTF	TGTGCCAGCAGTCCGGACAGAGCAGCGTATGGCTACACCTTC
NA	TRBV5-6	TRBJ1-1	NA	CASSSLGQSNTEAFF	TGTGCCAGCAGCTCCCTCGGACAGTCAAACACTGAAGCTTTCTTT
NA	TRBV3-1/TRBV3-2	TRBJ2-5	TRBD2	CASSQDWKGGRALETQYF	TGTGCCAGCAGCCAAGATTGGAAGGGCGGGAGGGCCTTGGAGACCCAGTACTTC
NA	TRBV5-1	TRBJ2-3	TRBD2	CASSLPPGLAGVDTTDTQYF	TGCGCCAGCAGTTTGCCCCCGGGACTAGCGGGGGTGGATACTACAGATACGCAGTATTTT
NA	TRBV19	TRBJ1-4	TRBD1	CASSRRDREEKLFF	TGTGCCAGTAGTAGGAGGGACAGGGAAGAAAAACTGTTTTTT
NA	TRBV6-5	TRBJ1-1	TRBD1	CAIARGRGTEAFF	TGTGCCATCGCCCGGGGCAGGGGGACTGAAGCTTTCTTT
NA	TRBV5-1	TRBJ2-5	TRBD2	CASSSRGLAGGAGSQETQYF	TGCGCCAGCAGCAGCCGAGGGCTAGCGGGAGGCGCCGGCAGCCAAGAGACCCAGTACTTC
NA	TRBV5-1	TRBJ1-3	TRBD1	CASSSTGDPGNTIYF	TGCGCCAGCAGCTCGACAGGGGACCCTGGAAACACCATATATTTT
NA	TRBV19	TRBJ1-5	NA	CASNSRTPSNQPQHF	TGTGCCAGTAACTCACGAACGCCTAGCAATCAGCCCCAGCATTTT
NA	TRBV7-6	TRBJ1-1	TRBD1	CASSQKTGAFEAFF	TGTGCCAGCAGTCAGAAGACAGGGGCCTTTGAAGCTTTCTTT
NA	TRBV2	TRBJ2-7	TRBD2	CASSPLAGGPYEQYF	TGTGCCAGCAGCCCACTAGCGGGGGGTCCCTACGAGCAGTACTTC
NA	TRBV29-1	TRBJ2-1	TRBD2	CSVGAGRAYNEQFF	TGCAGCGTTGGGGCCGGGAGGGCGTACAATGAGCAGTTCTTC
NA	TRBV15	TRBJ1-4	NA	CATSRGGGREEKLFF	TGTGCCACCAGCAGAGGCGGGGGAAGAGAGGAAAAACTGTTTTTT
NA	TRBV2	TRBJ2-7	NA	CASREPYSYEQYF	TGTGCCAGCAGGGAACCCTACAGCTACGAGCAGTACTTC
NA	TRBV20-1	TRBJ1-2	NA	CSAGDYGYTF	TGCAGTGCGGGAGACTATGGCTACACCTTC
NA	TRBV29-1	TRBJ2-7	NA	CSASRGAEQYF	TGCAGCGCCTCTCGGGGAGCAGAGCAGTACTTC
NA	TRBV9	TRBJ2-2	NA	CASSAEVAGELFF	TGTGCCAGCAGCGCTGAGGTTGCCGGGGAGCTGTTTTTT
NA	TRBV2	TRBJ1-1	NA	CASRGAYGGTEAFF	TGTGCCAGCAGAGGTGCCTACGGCGGCACTGAAGCTTTCTTT
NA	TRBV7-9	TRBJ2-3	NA	CASTSSRTGGGAGGPTDTQYF	TGTGCCAGCACCTCCAGCCGGACAGGGGGTGGAGCGGGAGGGCCTACAGATACGCAGTATTTT
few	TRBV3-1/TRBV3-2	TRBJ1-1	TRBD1	CASTRQGAPTEAFF	TGTGCCAGCACCCGACAGGGGGCGCCCACTGAAGCTTTCTTT
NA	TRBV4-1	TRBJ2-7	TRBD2	CASSQGVSSGTSYEQYF	TGCGCCAGCAGCCAAGGAGTTAGCAGCGGGACCTCCTACGAGCAGTACTTC
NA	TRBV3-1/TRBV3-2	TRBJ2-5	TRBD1	CASSSDREETQYF	TGTGCCAGCAGCTCGGACAGGGAAGAGACCCAGTACTTC
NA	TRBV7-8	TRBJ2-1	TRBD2	CASSLFGGSIGNEQFF	TGTGCCAGCAGCTTATTCGGCGGGAGTATAGGGAATGAGCAGTTCTTC
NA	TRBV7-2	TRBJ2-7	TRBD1	CASSNLGTGGNEQYF	TGTGCCAGCAGCAACCTTGGGACAGGGGGCAACGAGCAGTACTTC
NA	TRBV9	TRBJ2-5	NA	CASSNYQGTQYF	TGTGCCAGCAGCAACTACCAGGGGACCCAGTACTTC
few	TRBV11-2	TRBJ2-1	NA	CASSLDRGSYNEQFF	TGTGCCAGCAGCTTAGATCGCGGCTCCTACAATGAGCAGTTCTTC
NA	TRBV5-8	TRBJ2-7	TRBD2	CASRPNPGLAGEFVEQYF	TGTGCCAGCAGGCCCAACCCGGGACTAGCGGGAGAGTTCGTAGAGCAGTACTTC
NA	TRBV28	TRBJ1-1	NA	CASMEAGAAENTEAFF	TGTGCCAGCATGGAGGCAGGGGCCGCAGAGAACACTGAAGCTTTCTTT